This T cell receptor beta chain is from a study of blood T cell repertoires in COVID-19. As for the study in general: Donors in the United States, Italy and Spain gave samples during acute or convalescent COVID-19.

In the original workflow: From reference gene primer amplification, estimates of nucleated cell counts were derived. Profiling relied on immunoSEQ multiplex PCR, and the TCRdb table lists in-frame clones only, not all of them. For V, J and clone size, that table is used; D and trimming come from the DNA. The repertoire holds approximately 210,000 clones, with more than 70% as singletons. The CDR3 totals 18 residues. The V gene's germline CDR1 is SEHNR and CDR2 FQNEAQ (reference sequence). The trim removed 0 bases at V and 4 bases at J, leaving 7 bases unmatched. The receptor was isolated from a man in his fifties or sixties with active or convalescent COVID-19. The genes are TRBV7-9 and TRBJ2-1; 12 nucleotides match TRBD2. The sample comprised peripheral blood. The DNA for the CDR3 is TGTGCCAGCAGCTTAGCGGGGCTAGCGGGAGGGGGGTACAATGAGCAGTTCTTC. This gives the protein CASSLAGLAGGGYNEQFF.